The T cell receptor (beta chain) under discussion was sequenced for a study of tumor-infiltrating lymphocytes in primary liver carcinoma. Study in general: All lesions had stage T1-T3 N0M0 and about 4.2 to 10 cm widths.

Between about 17 and 34 mg of unsorted bulk tissue served as the source from which RNA and DNA were co-extracted. Primary liver carcinoma in the patients was surgically resected. From roughly 500 ng total RNA, TCR beta cDNA was generated with a primer in the constant region. Libraries covering TCR beta were generated through three nested multiplex PCR rounds (using a slightly modified ARM-PCR). Researchers ran the first two PCR rounds for 9 to 10 cycles each with TRBV1-TRBV30 forward primers and a C-beta reverse primer. MiXCR, run by TCRdb on the multiplex PCR reads, gives a single entry per CDR3 protein. Of about 110,000 distinct CDR3 sequences detected, around 84% appear once; the ten largest clones hold approximately 21%. General study findings and limits: Presence in all five tumor regions was observed for only about 7.5-24% of top clones.

This clonotype was picked up a small number of times. Its antigen remains unidentified. Sequence at one end of the junction differs from germline and may be a read error. The germline V gene encodes CDR1 SQVTM and CDR2 ANQGSEA. The CDR3 covers 18 residues. The sequence came from a man between 40 and 49 years old with primary liver carcinoma and hepatitis B virus infection. The chain links TRBV29-1 to TRBJ2-1; 10 nucleotides match TRBD1. Sample: liver tumor tissue from sampling region 3. Stated subset: tumor region T3, left-lateral pole. CDR3 sequence: CSVEGRQGAHPSYSEQFF. In DNA, the CDR3 is TGCAGCGTTGAGGGTCGACAGGGGGCCCATCCCTCCTACAGTGAGCAGTTCTTC.